The clone carrying this T cell receptor (beta chain) appeared a few times. Antigen: not known. Library construction for TCR beta used iRepertoire HTBI primers and Arm-PCR of CDR3 regions. TCRdb ran MiXCR on the multiplex PCR reads and lists one entry per CDR3 protein. The sample lists approximately 300,000 distinct CDR3 sequences, 18% occurring once. The data were taken from a study of regulatory T cells in long-lasting Graves disease. The time point is: newly diagnosed GD, antithyroid drugs for less than 3 months. The TCR library was made from RNA that had been extracted from PBMCs in TRIzol. CDR1 is DFQATT, CDR2 SNEGSKA, per germline (reference sequence). This CDR3 contains 13 residues. Trimming shortened V by 1 base and J by 7 bases, and 11 bases separated the two germline ends. General study results and limits: Patients whose Graves' disease persisted exhibited lower TCR diversity than those newly diagnosed.

The chain recombines TRBV20-1 with TRBJ2-1, with D perhaps TRBD1 (6 bases). The sequence came from a female donor with Graves disease. Here the sequenced sample was peripheral blood mononuclear cells (PBMCs), taken at new diagnosis, from a patient treated with antithyroid drugs. The CDR3 coding sequence is TGCAGTGCTAGAGGTGACAGGAAAAATGAGCAGTTCTTC. Its translation is CSARGDRKNEQFF.